These 7 T cell receptor beta chains came from one sample sequenced in a study of blood T cell repertoires in COVID-19. The table came from immunoSEQ multiplex PCR; TCRdb's copy has only in-frame clones and leaves some out. The profile shows around 150,000 clones, around four fifths of them singletons. Sequenced sample: peripheral blood. The origin of the receptors is a man in his sixties or seventies with acute or convalescent COVID-19.

This chain connects TRBV19 to TRBJ2-1; 7 bases match TRBD1. Germline CDR1 LNHDA, CDR2 SQIVND (reference sequence). The CDR3 spans 15 residues. With 5 bases clipped from V and 0 bases from J, the junction kept 4 bases outside the gene matches. The CDR3 sequence: CASSPTGFSYNEQFF. DNA of the CDR3: TGTGCCAGTAGTCCGACAGGGTTCTCCTACAATGAGCAGTTCTTC.

The genes are TRBV7-2 and TRBJ2-2, with 9 nucleotides matching TRBD1. From germline, CDR1 is SGHTA and CDR2 FQGNSA. The CDR3 extends over 16 amino acids. The V gene end was trimmed by 4 bases and the J gene end by 3 bases; junction bases not matched to a gene: 6. The CDR3 sequence: CASSWGQGGDTGELFF. The CDR3, as DNA: TGTGCCAGCAGCTGGGGACAGGGAGGGGACACCGGGGAGCTGTTTTTT. Supplemented by reference TRBV7-2 and TRBJ2-2, the full variable domain reads GAGVSQSPSNKVTEKGKDVELRCDPISGHTALYWYRQSLGQGLEFLIYFQGNSAPDKSGLPSDRFSAERTGGSVSTLTIQRTQQEDSAVYLCASSWGQGGDTGELFFGEGSRLTVL.

The chain combines TRBV9 with TRBJ2-6; the match to TRBD1 covers 8 bases. The germline gives CDR1 SGDLS, CDR2 YYNGEE. CDR3 length: 19 amino acids. V trimming: 0 bases; J trimming: 0 bases; junction bases outside the gene matches: 8. DNA of the CDR3: TGTGCCAGCAGCGTAGTCGGAGGGACAGGTTACTCTGGGGCCAACGTCCTGACTTTC. It specifies CASSVVGGTGYSGANVLTF. Drawing the rest from reference TRBV9 and TRBJ2-6, the complete variable domain is DSGVTQTPKHLITATGQRVTLRCSPRSGDLSVYWYQQSLDQGLQFLIQYYNGEERAKGNILERFSAQQFPDLHSELNLSSLELGDSALYFCASSVVGGTGYSGANVLTFGAGSRLTVL.

The rearrangement links TRBV18 to TRBJ2-7; TRBD1 matches at 7 bases. From germline, CDR1 is KGHSH and CDR2 LQKENI. Trimming at V came to 0 bases and at J to 5 bases, leaving 7 bases not matched to a gene. The CDR3 has 15 amino acids. CDR3 residues: CASSPPQKGADEQYF. The CDR3 bases are TGTGCCAGCTCACCACCTCAAAAGGGGGCAGACGAGCAGTACTTC.

The rearrangement joins TRBV10-1 to TRBJ1-1; D remains unclear. Germline V lookup: CDR1 WNHNN, CDR2 SYGVQD (reference sequence). V was trimmed by 0 bases and J by 7 bases, leaving 6 bases between them. This CDR3 spans 12 amino acids. In DNA, the CDR3 is TGCGCCAGCAGTGAGTCCTACGGTGAAGCTTTCTTT. The encoded protein is CASSESYGEAFF.

The chain combines TRBV20-1 with TRBJ1-6; D is uncertain. Germline-derived CDR1 and CDR2 are DFQATT and SNEGSKA (reference sequence). The CDR3 sequence is 11 residues long. The ends were cut back, 0 bases at V and 12 bases at J, with 6 bases in the middle. The CDR3 reads CSARERGPLHF. Written as DNA, the CDR3 is TGCAGTGCTAGAGAAAGAGGACCCCTCCACTTT.

The genes are TRBV10-3 and TRBJ2-3, with TRBD2 matching over 13 bases. Looked up from germline, CDR1 is ENHRY and CDR2 is SYGVKD. The CDR3 runs 18 residues. J was trimmed by 2 bases and V by 3 bases; bases with no gene match: 8. Here the CDR3 DNA reads TGTGCCATCAGTGACTACGGGACTAGCGGGGCTACCACAGATACGCAGTATTTT. This codes for CAISDYGTSGATTDTQYF.